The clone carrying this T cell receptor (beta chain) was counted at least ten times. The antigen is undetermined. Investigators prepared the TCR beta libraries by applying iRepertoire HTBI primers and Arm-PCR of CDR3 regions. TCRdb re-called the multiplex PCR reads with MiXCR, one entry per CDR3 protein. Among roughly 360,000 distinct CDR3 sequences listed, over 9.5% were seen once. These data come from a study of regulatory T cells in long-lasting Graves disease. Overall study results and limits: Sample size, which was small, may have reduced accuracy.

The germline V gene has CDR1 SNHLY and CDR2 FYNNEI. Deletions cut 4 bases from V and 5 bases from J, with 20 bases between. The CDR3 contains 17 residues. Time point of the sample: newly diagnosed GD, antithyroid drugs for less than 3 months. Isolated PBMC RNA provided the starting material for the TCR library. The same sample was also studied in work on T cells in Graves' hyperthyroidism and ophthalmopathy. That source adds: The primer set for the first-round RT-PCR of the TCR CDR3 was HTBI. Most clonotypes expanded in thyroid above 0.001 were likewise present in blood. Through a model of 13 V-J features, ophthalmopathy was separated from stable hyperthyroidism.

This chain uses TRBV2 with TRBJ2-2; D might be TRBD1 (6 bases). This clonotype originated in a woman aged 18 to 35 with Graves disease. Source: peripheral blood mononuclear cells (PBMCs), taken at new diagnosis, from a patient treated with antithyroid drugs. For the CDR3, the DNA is TGTGCCAGCAGTGGCTTCCTAACAGGGCGTGAGACCGGGGAGCTGTTTTTT. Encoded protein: CASSGFLTGRETGELFF.